The 7 T cell receptor beta chains below come from one sample, sequenced in a study of shared clonotypes between healthy human individuals. Here immunoSEQ multiplex PCR was the method, and the copy in TCRdb shows in-frame clones only, minus some. The sample contains about 2.3 million clones, around 93% of which appear only once. Source material: naive CD4+ T cells from PBMCs. Described subset: CD45RA+ positively selected. The receptors were sampled from a man younger than 30 in good health. Some clones in this sample may be carry-over from other donors' samples.

The V gene is TRBV7-7, the J gene TRBJ2-5; 9 bases are a match to TRBD1. CDR1 and CDR2 (germline): SSHAT, FNYEAQ (reference sequence). The length of the CDR3 is 14 residues. V gave up 5 bases and J gave up 4 bases; unmatched junction bases: 5. The CDR3 region is CASSPTGGAETQYF. For the CDR3, the DNA is TGTGCCAGCAGCCCCACAGGGGGCGCAGAGACCCAGTACTTC.

This chain uses TRBV11-3 with TRBJ2-7; 8 bases map to TRBD2. The V segment lost 3 bases and the J segment 7 bases; nucleotides outside the gene matches: 11. Germline values: CDR1 SGHNT, CDR2 YENEEA. The CDR3 sequence is 15 residues long. CDR3 coding DNA: TGTGCCAGCAGCTTGGGCTGGGGATCGGGAGGGGAGCAGTACTTC. Residues: CASSLGWGSGGEQYF.

Note on this clone: The same CDR3 also results from other DNA sequences found in this sample. CDR3 sequence: CSARDEAFF. In nucleotides, the CDR3 is TGCAGTGCTAGGGATGAAGCTTTCTTT. The chain links TRBV20-1 to TRBJ1-1; D is undetermined. The CDR3 is 9 amino acids. Germline assignment: CDR1 DFQATT and CDR2 SNEGSKA (reference sequence). V was shortened by 3 bases and J by 7 bases, with 3 bases between the two germline ends.

In this sample, this clone turned up a few times. This chain uses TRBV28 with TRBJ1-5; D is unresolved. The germline V gene encodes CDR1 MDHEN and CDR2 SYDVKM. The CDR3 consists of 15 residues. The ends were cut back, 3 bases at V and 0 bases at J, with 9 bases in the middle. CDR3 region: CASSFGGYSNQPQHF. The CDR3 DNA reads as TGTGCCAGCAGTTTTGGAGGGTATAGCAATCAGCCCCAGCATTTT.

The sample holds one count of this clone. The chain uses TRBV10-3 and TRBJ2-5; D possibly corresponds to TRBD2 (6 bases). V shed 6 bases and J shed 1 base, with 12 bases lying between them. Per the germline V gene, CDR1 is ENHRY and CDR2 is SYGVKD. The CDR3 spans 14 residues. Here the CDR3 DNA reads TGTGCCATCAGATCCTCCGGGGGCCAAGAGACCCAGTACTTC. This gives the protein CAIRSSGGQETQYF.

V and J are TRBV11-2 and TRBJ2-7; D is unclear. The CDR3 has 16 residues. Germline V gives CDR1 SGHAT, CDR2 FQNNGV. The germline V and J ends were trimmed by 1 base and 3 bases, with 16 bases remaining between them. The CDR3 DNA follows: TGTGCCAGCAGCTTAGCCCCCCACACCTCAGACTACGAGCAGTACTTC. It encodes CASSLAPHTSDYEQYF.

The chain is built from TRBV6-5 and TRBJ2-4; maybe TRBD1 (6 bases). The germline V and J ends were trimmed by 0 bases and 8 bases, with 14 bases remaining between them. Per the germline V gene, CDR1 is MNHEY and CDR2 is SVGAGI. The CDR3 totals 15 residues. CDR3 residues: CASSYSRGGRDIQYF. In DNA, the CDR3 is TGTGCCAGCAGTTACTCGAGAGGGGGTAGAGACATTCAGTACTTC.